These 25 T cell receptor beta chains were sequenced from one sample in a study of blood T cell repertoires in COVID-19. The table came from immunoSEQ multiplex PCR; TCRdb's copy has only in-frame clones and leaves some out. There are about 78,000 clones in the sample; around 90% occur only once, and roughly 1% lies in the top ten. Sequenced input: peripheral blood. The receptors derive from a woman aged 50 to 60 in a cohort sampled during active COVID-19.

This clone has only one observation. The rearrangement uses TRBV7-3 and TRBJ1-5; D gene ambiguous. CDR3 size: 16 residues. Trimming cost V 5 bases and J 3 bases, with 17 bases left between them. CDR1 and CDR2 (germline): SGHTA, FQGTGA. CDR3 loop: CASSPPWALINQPQHF. The DNA for the CDR3 is TGTGCCAGCAGCCCCCCCTGGGCGCTTATCAATCAGCCCCAGCATTTT.

V and J are TRBV27 and TRBJ1-5; 8 bases agree with TRBD1. This CDR3 is built from 15 residues. Per the germline V gene, CDR1 is MNHEY and CDR2 is SMNVEV (reference sequence). J was trimmed by 6 bases and V by 2 bases; bases with no gene match: 6. The chain's CDR3 is CASSLKAGQGQPQHF. CDR3 in DNA: TGTGCCAGCAGTTTAAAAGCCGGACAGGGTCAGCCCCAGCATTTT.

The CDR3 region is CASSSGTGGYEQYF. The CDR3 nucleotides are TGTGCCAGCAGCTCCGGGACAGGGGGCTACGAGCAGTACTTC. This rearrangement joins TRBV28 to TRBJ2-7, with 11 positions matching TRBD1. This CDR3 is 14 amino acids long. Germline lookup yields CDR1 MDHEN and CDR2 SYDVKM. Losses at the gene ends were 6 bases for V and 3 bases for J; bases not matched to a gene: 4. Looking up the rest from reference TRBV28 and TRBJ2-7 gives the full variable domain: DVKVTQSSRYLVKRTGEKVFLECVQDMDHENMFWYRQDPGLGLRLIYFSYDVKMKEKGDIPEGYSVSREKKERFSLILESASTNQTSMYLCASSSGTGGYEQYFGPGTRLTVT.

The chain uses TRBV5-5 and TRBJ1-2; 7 bases map to TRBD1. The germline CDR1 and CDR2 sequences are SGHKS and YYEKEE (reference sequence). Trimming removed 0 bases from V and 4 bases from J; junction bases left unmatched: 9. The CDR3 sequence is 16 residues long. CDR3 bases: TGTGCCAGCAGCTTGGTCCCCAGGGGGGAGAGCTATGGCTACACCTTC. Protein: CASSLVPRGESYGYTF.

The V gene is TRBV21-1, the J gene TRBJ2-4; the table's D call, TRBD2, has no DNA check behind it. TRBV21-1 is designated a pseudogene. CDR3 length: 18 residues. DNA of the CDR3: TGTGCCAGCACGGCGGGGACTAGCGGGAGAGATGGAAGAAACATTCAGTACTTC. Amino acid sequence: CASTAGTSGRDGRNIQYF.

The chain joins TRBV19 to TRBJ2-5; 10 bases fit TRBD1. V was clipped by 4 bases and J by 5 bases; unmatched bases: 4. The CDR3 covers 14 residues. Germline assignment: CDR1 LNHDA and CDR2 SQIVND (reference sequence). This CDR3 is CASSRDRGGETQYF. CDR3 DNA: TGTGCCAGTAGTAGGGACAGGGGAGGGGAGACCCAGTACTTC. Variable domain in full (rest from reference TRBV19 and TRBJ2-5): DGGITQSPKYLFRKEGQNVTLSCEQNLNHDAMYWYRQDPGQGLRLIYYSQIVNDFQKGDIAEGYSVSREKKESFPLTVTSAQKNPTAFYLCASSRDRGGETQYFGPGTRLLVL.

The chain carries TRBV5-4 and TRBJ2-5; 8 nucleotides match TRBD2. J lost 0 bases, V lost 3 bases, and 7 bases had no gene match. The CDR3 is 16 residues long. Germline loops: CDR1 SGHNT, CDR2 YYREEE (reference sequence). Here the CDR3 reads CASSSSLAAYQETQYF. The CDR3 nucleotides are TGTGCCAGCAGCTCCTCACTAGCGGCGTACCAAGAGACCCAGTACTTC.

This clone was found a few times. The chain employs TRBV5-1 and TRBJ2-2, with D perhaps matching TRBD1 (6 bases). The V gene lost 0 bases and the J gene lost 4 bases, with 13 bases spanning the gap. The germline gives CDR1 SGHRS, CDR2 YFSETQ. The CDR3 has 16 residues. For the CDR3, the DNA is TGCGCCAGCAGCTTGGGTTGGGGGCAGAGCACCGGGGAGCTGTTTTTT. Encoded protein: CASSLGWGQSTGELFF.

This chain joins TRBV6-5 and TRBJ2-3; TRBD1 agrees at 9 bases. The CDR3 consists of 15 residues. The V segment lost 5 bases and the J segment 2 bases; nucleotides outside the gene matches: 5. The germline V gene has CDR1 MNHEY and CDR2 SVGAGI. Here the CDR3 DNA reads TGTGCCAGCAGTCTCCGGGACAGGGTCACAGATACGCAGTATTTT. It specifies CASSLRDRVTDTQYF.

V usage is TRBV18 and J usage is TRBJ1-1; D gene uncertain. Between the trimmed V and J ends, which lost 5 bases and 1 base, there was a span of 11 bases. The germline V gene has CDR1 KGHSH and CDR2 LQKENI. The CDR3 consists of 14 residues. CDR3 region: CASSAGFRNTEAFF. The CDR3 DNA is TGTGCCAGCTCAGCGGGATTTCGGAACACTGAAGCTTTCTTT.

This clone was detected once. V gene TRBV27 combines with J gene TRBJ2-7, with 9 positions matching TRBD2. The junction had 7 bases not matched to a gene; V was cut back by 4 bases and J by 3 bases. The CDR3 extends over 15 amino acids. The germline V gene encodes CDR1 MNHEY and CDR2 SMNVEV (reference sequence). The DNA of the CDR3 is TGTGCCAGCAGTTCCGGGACTAGCAGATACTACGAGCAGTACTTC. This translates into CASSSGTSRYYEQYF.

The rearrangement uses TRBV7-9 and TRBJ1-1, with D possibly TRBD1 on 5 matching bases. The CDR3 runs 16 residues. The V end was cut by 0 bases, the J end by 3 bases, with 14 bases between. Looked up from germline, CDR1 is SEHNR and CDR2 is FQNEAQ (reference sequence). This CDR3 reads CASSLAFSRGDTEAFF. DNA of the CDR3: TGTGCCAGCAGCTTAGCGTTCTCTAGGGGTGACACTGAAGCTTTCTTT.

V usage is TRBV7-8 and J usage is TRBJ1-2, with 7 bases identical to TRBD1. CDR3 length: 17 amino acids. V trimming: 5 bases; J trimming: 5 bases; junction bases outside the gene matches: 17. Germline V lookup: CDR1 SGHVS, CDR2 FQNEAQ. The CDR3 coding sequence is TGTGCCAGCAGCATGGATCAGCCAGGGGGGATATTTTATGGCTACACCTTC. It is translated as CASSMDQPGGIFYGYTF.

V and J are TRBV4-1 and TRBJ2-5, with 8 bases that match TRBD2. The CDR3 runs 15 residues. The germline V gene encodes CDR1 MGHRA and CDR2 YSYEKL. V was pared by 4 bases and J by 2 bases, with 6 bases of the junction left unmatched. CDR3 region: CASSRTSGRQETQYF. In DNA, the CDR3 is TGCGCCAGCAGCCGCACTAGCGGACGACAAGAGACCCAGTACTTC.

CDR3 in amino acids: CASSSIRGSYNEQFF. In DNA form, the CDR3 reads TGTGCCAGCAGCTCGATACGAGGGTCCTACAATGAGCAGTTCTTC. The rearrangement joins TRBV7-9 to TRBJ2-1; a possible D gene is TRBD2 (5 bases). The germline V gene has CDR1 SEHNR and CDR2 FQNEAQ (reference sequence). This CDR3 region has 15 residues. V shed 4 bases and J shed 1 base, with 11 bases lying between them.

V usage is TRBV3-1 (or the pseudogene TRBV3-2) and J usage is TRBJ2-5, with 10 bases fitting TRBD1. The V and J ends lost 2 bases and 2 bases, in that order; junction bases with no gene match: 5. The CDR3 totals 16 residues. Germline V gene sequence: CDR1 LGHDT, CDR2 YNNKEL (reference sequence). This CDR3 reads CASSQLRTGGQETQYF. The CDR3 DNA reads as TGTGCCAGCAGCCAATTAAGGACAGGGGGACAAGAGACCCAGTACTTC.

In DNA form, the CDR3 reads TGTGCCACCAGTGCCCTCGGGGTCGAAGGGACCCAGTACTTC. Translated, it gives CATSALGVEGTQYF. The chain carries TRBV24-1 and TRBJ2-5, with D maybe TRBD2 (5 bases). CDR1 and CDR2 (germline): KGHDR, SFDVKD. The CDR3 consists of 14 residues. V shed 5 bases and J shed 7 bases, with 16 bases lying between them.

Written as DNA, the CDR3 is TGTGCCAGCAGCTGGGCGGGGGGCAGCGACGAGCAGTACTTC. Translated, it gives CASSWAGGSDEQYF. V gene TRBV7-2 combines with J gene TRBJ2-7; 8 bases are a match to TRBD2. The ends lost 4 bases at V and 5 bases at J; junction bases unmatched: 7. The CDR3 runs 14 residues. The V gene's germline CDR1 is SGHTA and CDR2 FQGNSA.

V gene TRBV7-9 combines with J gene TRBJ1-2, with 10 bases identical to TRBD1. CDR3 length equals 18 residues. The trim removed 5 bases at V and 1 base at J, leaving 13 bases unmatched. The V gene's germline CDR1 is SEHNR and CDR2 FQNEAQ (reference sequence). The CDR3 reads CASSRERQGAHVNYGYTF. The CDR3 DNA is TGTGCCAGCAGCAGAGAACGACAGGGGGCGCATGTTAACTATGGCTACACCTTC.

A few counts support this clone. The chain is built from TRBV5-4 and TRBJ1-4; the match to TRBD1 covers 12 bases. Trimming removed 4 bases from V and 8 bases from J; junction bases left unmatched: 6. CDR1 is SGHNT, CDR2 YYREEE, per germline (reference sequence). The CDR3 covers 15 residues. The CDR3: CASSVAGTGGEKLFF. The CDR3, as DNA: TGTGCCAGCAGCGTCGCCGGGACAGGGGGCGAAAAACTGTTTTTT.

This chain joins TRBV11-2 and TRBJ2-3; a possible D gene is TRBD2 (5 bases). The CDR3 covers 15 residues. Germline loops: CDR1 SGHAT, CDR2 FQNNGV. The V and J ends lost 5 bases and 3 bases respectively, with 15 bases between them. Here the CDR3 DNA reads TGTGCCAGCAGCCCCCAGAGGGATAAGACAGATACGCAGTATTTT. As protein: CASSPQRDKTDTQYF. Combining the CDR3 with reference TRBV11-2 and TRBJ2-3 gives the whole variable domain EAGVAQSPRYKIIEKRQSVAFWCNPISGHATLYWYQQILGQGPKLLIQFQNNGVVDDSQLPKDRFSAERLKGVDSTLKIQPAKLEDSAVYLCASSPQRDKTDTQYFGPGTRLTVL.

V and J are TRBV25-1 and TRBJ2-1; 7 bases are a match to TRBD1. This CDR3 spans 15 amino acids. Per germline, CDR1 MGHDK and CDR2 SYGVNS. V lost 8 bases, J lost 2 bases, and 9 bases stayed unmatched. CDR3 in amino acids: CASEEGGYAYNEQFF. The CDR3 DNA follows: TGTGCCAGCGAAGAAGGGGGCTACGCCTACAATGAGCAGTTCTTC.

The rearrangement joins TRBV10-3 to TRBJ2-2, with a tentative D call TRBD2 (6 bases). Trimming pared 3 bases from V and 4 bases from J, leaving 12 bases between. CDR1 and CDR2 (germline): ENHRY, SYGVKD. The CDR3 sequence is 15 residues long. The CDR3 DNA follows: TGTGCCATCAGTGAACGCGGGGCCCCCACCGGGGAGCTGTTTTTT. This translates into CAISERGAPTGELFF.

The chain couples TRBV28 to TRBJ2-5; TRBD2 matches 13 bases. The germline V gene encodes CDR1 MDHEN and CDR2 SYDVKM. There are 17 residues in the CDR3. Trimming took 5 bases from V and 5 from J; bases not matched to a gene: 11. The CDR3 DNA is TGTGCCAGCAGTACACGGACTAGCGGGAGCGCCGGCGAGACCCAGTACTTC. This encodes CASSTRTSGSAGETQYF.

This clone has just one count. This chain connects TRBV30 to TRBJ1-1; the D gene is possibly TRBD1 (6 bases). V was shortened by 3 bases and J by 10 bases, with 21 bases between the two germline ends. The CDR3 runs to 14 residues. Germline V lookup: CDR1 GTSNPN, CDR2 SVGIG (reference sequence). Written as DNA, the CDR3 is TGTGCCTGGAGGGGCCCCGGACAGCTTCGGGGAGCTTTCTTT. Protein product: CAWRGPGQLRGAFF.